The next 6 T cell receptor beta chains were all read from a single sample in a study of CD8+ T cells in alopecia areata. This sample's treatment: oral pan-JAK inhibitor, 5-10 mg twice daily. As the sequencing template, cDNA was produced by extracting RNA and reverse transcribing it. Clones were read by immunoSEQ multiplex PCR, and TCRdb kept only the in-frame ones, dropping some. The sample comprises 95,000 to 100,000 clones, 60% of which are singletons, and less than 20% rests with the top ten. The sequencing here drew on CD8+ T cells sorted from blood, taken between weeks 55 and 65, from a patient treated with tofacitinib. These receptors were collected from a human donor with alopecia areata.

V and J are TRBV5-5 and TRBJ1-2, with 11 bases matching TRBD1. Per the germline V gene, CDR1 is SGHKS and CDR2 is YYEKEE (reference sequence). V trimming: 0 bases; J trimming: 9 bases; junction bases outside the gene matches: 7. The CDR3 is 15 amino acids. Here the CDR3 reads CASSLEGQGELCYTF. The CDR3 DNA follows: TGTGCCAGCAGCTTGGAGGGACAGGGGGAACTCTGCTACACCTTC.

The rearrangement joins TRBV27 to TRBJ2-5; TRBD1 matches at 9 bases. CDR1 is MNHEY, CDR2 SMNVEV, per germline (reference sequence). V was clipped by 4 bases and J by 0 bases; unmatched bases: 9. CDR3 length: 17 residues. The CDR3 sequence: CASSSGTGSGYQETQYF. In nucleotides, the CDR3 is TGTGCCAGCAGTTCCGGGACAGGGTCGGGGTACCAAGAGACCCAGTACTTC.

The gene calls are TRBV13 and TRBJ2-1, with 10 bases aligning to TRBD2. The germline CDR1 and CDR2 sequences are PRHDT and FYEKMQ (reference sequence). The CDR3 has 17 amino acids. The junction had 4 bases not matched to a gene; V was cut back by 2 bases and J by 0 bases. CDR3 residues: CASSLIERGGSYNEQFF. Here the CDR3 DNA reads TGTGCCAGCAGCTTAATTGAGCGGGGGGGCTCCTACAATGAGCAGTTCTTC.

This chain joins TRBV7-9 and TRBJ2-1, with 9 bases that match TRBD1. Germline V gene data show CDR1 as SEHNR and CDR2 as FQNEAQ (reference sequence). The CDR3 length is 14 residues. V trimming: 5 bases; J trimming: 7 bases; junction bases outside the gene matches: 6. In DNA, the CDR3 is TGTGCCAGCAGCCCCCGGGACAGGGAAAATGAGCAGTTCTTC. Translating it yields CASSPRDRENEQFF.

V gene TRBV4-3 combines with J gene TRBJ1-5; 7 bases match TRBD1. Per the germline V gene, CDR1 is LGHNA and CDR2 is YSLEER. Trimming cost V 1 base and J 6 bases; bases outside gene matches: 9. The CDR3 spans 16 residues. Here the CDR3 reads CASSQADRVGSQPQHF. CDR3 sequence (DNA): TGCGCCAGCAGCCAAGCAGACAGGGTTGGTAGTCAGCCCCAGCATTTT.

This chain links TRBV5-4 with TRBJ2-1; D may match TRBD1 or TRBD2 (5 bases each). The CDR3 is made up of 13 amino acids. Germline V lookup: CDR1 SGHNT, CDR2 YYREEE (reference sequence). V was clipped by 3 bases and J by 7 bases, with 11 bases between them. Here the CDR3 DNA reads TGTGCCAGCAGCTCAAGGGGAGCAAATGAGCAGTTCTTC. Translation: CASSSRGANEQFF.